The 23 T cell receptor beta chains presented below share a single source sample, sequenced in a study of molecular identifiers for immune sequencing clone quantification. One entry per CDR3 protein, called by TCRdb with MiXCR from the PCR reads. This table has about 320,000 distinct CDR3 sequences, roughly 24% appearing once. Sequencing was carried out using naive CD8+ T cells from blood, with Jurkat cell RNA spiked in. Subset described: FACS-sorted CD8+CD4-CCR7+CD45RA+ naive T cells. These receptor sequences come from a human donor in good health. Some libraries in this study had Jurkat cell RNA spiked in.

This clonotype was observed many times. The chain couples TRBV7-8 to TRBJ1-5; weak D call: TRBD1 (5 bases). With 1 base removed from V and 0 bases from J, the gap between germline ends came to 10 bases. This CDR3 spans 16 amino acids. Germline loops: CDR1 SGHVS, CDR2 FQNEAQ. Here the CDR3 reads CASSLVGASSNQPQHF. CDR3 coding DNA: TGTGCCAGCAGCTTAGTAGGGGCCTCTAGCAATCAGCCCCAGCATTTT.

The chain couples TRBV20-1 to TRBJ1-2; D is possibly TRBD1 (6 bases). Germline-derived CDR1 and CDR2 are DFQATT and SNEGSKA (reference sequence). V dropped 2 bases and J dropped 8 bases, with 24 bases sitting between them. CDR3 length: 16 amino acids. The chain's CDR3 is CSARTHPGTSTPGYTF. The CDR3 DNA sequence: TGCAGTGCTAGAACCCACCCGGGGACAAGTACCCCCGGCTACACCTTC.

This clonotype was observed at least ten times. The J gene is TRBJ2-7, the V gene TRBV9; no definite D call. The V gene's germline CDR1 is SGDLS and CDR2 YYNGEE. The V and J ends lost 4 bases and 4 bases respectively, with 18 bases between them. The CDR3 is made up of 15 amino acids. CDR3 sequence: CASSPVPTPLYEQYF. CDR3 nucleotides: TGTGCCAGCAGCCCGGTCCCCACTCCCCTTTACGAGCAGTACTTC. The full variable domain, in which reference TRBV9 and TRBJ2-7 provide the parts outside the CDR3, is DSGVTQTPKHLITATGQRVTLRCSPRSGDLSVYWYQQSLDQGLQFLIQYYNGEERAKGNILERFSAQQFPDLHSELNLSSLELGDSALYFCASSPVPTPLYEQYFGPGTRLTVT.

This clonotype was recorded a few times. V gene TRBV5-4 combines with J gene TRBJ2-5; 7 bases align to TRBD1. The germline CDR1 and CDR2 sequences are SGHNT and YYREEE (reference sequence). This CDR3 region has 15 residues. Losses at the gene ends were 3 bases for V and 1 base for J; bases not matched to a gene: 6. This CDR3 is CASSSTTGFQETQYF. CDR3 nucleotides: TGTGCCAGCAGCTCGACGACAGGGTTCCAAGAGACCCAGTACTTC.

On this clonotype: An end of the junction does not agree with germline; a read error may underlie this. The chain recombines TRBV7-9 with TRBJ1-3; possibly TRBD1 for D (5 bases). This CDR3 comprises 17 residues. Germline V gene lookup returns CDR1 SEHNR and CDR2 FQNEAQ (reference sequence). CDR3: CASSGAEERVFGNPIYF. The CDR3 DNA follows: TGTGCCAGCAGCGGGGCCGAGGAAAGAGTATTCGGAAACCCCATATATTTT.

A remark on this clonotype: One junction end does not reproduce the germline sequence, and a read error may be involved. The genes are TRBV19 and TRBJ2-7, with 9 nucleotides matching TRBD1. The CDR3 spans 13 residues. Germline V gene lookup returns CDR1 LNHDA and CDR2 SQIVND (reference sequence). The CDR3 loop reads CASGQGITYEQSF. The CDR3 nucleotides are TGTGCCAGTGGACAGGGGATCACTTACGAGCAGTCCTTC.

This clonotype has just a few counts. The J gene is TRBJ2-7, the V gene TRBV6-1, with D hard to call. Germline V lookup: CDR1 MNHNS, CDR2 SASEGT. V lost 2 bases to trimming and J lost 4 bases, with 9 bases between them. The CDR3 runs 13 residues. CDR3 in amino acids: CASSESRGYEQYF. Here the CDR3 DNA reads TGTGCCAGCAGTGAATCCCGTGGGTACGAGCAGTACTTC.

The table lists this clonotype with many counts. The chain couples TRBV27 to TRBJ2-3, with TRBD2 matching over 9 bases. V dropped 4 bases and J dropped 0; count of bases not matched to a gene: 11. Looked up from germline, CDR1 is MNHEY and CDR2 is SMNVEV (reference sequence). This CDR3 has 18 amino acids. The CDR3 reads CASSWGLAGSTSTDTQYF. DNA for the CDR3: TGTGCCAGCAGTTGGGGGCTAGCGGGATCCACTAGCACAGATACGCAGTATTTT.

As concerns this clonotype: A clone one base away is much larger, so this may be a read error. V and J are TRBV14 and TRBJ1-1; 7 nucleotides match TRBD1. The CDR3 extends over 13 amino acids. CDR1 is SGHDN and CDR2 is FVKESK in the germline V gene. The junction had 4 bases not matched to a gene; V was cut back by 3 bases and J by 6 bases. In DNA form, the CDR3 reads TGTGCCAGCAGCCAGGGACAGTTCCCTGAAGCTTTCTTT. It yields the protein CASSQGQFPEAFF.

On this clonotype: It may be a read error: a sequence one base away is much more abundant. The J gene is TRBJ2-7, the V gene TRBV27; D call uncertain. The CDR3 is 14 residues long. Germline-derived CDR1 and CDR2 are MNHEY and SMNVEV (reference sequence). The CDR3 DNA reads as TGTGCCAGCGGTTTTAGCATCGGAGTCTACGAGCAGTACTTC. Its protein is CASGFSIGVYEQYF.

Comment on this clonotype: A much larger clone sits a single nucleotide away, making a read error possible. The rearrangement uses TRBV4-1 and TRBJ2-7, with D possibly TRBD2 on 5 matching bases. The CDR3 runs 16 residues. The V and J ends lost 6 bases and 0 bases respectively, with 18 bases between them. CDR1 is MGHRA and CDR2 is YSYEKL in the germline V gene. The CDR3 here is CASRQEPRGFSYEQYF. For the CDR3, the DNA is TGCGCCAGCAGGCAGGAACCCCGGGGTTTCTCCTACGAGCAGTACTTC.

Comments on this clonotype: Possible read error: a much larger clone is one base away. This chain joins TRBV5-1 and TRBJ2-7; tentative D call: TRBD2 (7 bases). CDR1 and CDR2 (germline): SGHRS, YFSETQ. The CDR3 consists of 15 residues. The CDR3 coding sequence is TGCGCCAGCAGCTCTTCGGGGGGCGGCTCCTACGAGCGGTACTTC. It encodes CASSSSGGGSYERYF. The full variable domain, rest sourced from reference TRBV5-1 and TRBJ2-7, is KAGVTQTPRYLIKTRGQQVTLSCSPISGHRSVSWYQQTPGQGLQFLFEYFSETQRNKGNFPGRFSGRQFSNSRSEMNVSTLELGDSALYLCASSSSGGGSYERYFGPGTRLTVT.

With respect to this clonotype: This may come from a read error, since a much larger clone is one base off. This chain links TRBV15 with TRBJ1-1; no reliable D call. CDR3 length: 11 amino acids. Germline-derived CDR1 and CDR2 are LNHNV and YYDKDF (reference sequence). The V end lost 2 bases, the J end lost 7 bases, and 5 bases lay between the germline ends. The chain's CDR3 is CATSRPGEAFF. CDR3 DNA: TGTGCCACCAGCAGACCGGGTGAAGCTTTCTTT.

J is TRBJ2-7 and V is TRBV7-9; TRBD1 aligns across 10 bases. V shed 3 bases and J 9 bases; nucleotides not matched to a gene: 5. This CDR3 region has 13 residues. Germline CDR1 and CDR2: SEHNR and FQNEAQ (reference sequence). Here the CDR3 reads CASSFDRGPVQYF. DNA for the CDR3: TGTGCCAGCAGCTTCGACAGGGGGCCCGTGCAGTACTTC.

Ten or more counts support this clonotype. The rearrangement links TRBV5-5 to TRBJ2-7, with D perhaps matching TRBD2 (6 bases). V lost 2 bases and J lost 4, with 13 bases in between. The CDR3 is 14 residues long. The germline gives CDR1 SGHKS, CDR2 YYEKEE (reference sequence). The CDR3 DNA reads TGTGCCAGCAGCTTCGGTTCAGGGACTTACGAGCAGTACTTC. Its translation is CASSFGSGTYEQYF.

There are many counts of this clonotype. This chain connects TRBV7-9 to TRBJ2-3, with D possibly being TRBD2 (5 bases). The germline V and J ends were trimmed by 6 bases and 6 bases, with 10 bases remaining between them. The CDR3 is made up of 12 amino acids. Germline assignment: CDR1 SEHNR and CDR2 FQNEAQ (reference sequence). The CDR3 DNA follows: TGTGCCAGCAGGTCAACGGGGGATACGCAGTATTTT. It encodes CASRSTGDTQYF.

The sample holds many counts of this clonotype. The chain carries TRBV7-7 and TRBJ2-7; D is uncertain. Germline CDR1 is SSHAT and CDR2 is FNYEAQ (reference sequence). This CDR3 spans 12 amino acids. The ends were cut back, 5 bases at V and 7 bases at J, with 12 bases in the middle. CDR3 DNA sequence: TGTGCCAGCAGCCCCGGGCTGGGGGAGCAGTACTTC. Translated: CASSPGLGEQYF.

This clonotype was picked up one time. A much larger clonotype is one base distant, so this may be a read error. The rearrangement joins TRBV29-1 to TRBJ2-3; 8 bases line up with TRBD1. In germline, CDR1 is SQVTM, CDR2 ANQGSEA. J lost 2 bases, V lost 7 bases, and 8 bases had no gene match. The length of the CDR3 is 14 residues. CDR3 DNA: TGCAGCGGACTAAGGGACAGGCTCACAGATACGCAGTATTTT. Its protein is CSGLRDRLTDTQYF.

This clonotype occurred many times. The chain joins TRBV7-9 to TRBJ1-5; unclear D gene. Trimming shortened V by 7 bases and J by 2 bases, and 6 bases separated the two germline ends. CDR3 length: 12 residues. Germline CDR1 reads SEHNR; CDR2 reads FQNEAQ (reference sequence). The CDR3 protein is CASTVGNQPQHF. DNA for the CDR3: TGTGCCAGCACCGTAGGCAATCAGCCCCAGCATTTT.

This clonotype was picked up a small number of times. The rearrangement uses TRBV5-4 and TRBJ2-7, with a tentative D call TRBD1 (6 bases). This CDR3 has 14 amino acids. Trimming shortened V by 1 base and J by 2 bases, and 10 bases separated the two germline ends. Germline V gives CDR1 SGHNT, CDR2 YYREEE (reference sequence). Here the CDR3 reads CASSLQGSAYEQYF. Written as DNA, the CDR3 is TGTGCCAGCAGCTTGCAGGGGTCAGCCTACGAGCAGTACTTC.

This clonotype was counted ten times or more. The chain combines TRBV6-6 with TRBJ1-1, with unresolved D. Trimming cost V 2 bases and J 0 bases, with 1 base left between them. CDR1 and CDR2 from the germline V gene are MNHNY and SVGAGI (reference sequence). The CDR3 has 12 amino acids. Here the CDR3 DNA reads TGTGCCAGCAGTTACATGAACACTGAAGCTTTCTTT. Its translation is CASSYMNTEAFF.

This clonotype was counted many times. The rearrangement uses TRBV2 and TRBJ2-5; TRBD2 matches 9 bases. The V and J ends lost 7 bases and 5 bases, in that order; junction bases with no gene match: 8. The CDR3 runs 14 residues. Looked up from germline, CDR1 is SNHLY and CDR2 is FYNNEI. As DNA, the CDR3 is TGTGCCAGCATCCCTAGCGGGATGTTCGAGACCCAGTACTTC. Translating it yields CASIPSGMFETQYF.

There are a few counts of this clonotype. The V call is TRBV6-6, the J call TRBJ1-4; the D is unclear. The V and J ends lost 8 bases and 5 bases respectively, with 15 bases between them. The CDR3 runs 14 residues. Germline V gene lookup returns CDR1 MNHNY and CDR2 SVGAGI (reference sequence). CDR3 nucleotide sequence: TGTGCCAGCTCGGATCCCCTCGGGAATGAAAAACTGTTTTTT. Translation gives CASSDPLGNEKLFF.